A selection of T cell receptor beta chains follows, all from one sample in a study of T cell changes during pregnancy in multiple sclerosis. Assay used: immunoSEQ multiplex PCR; TCRdb lists only in-frame clones, some missing. The sample carries about 80,000 clones, 92% recorded once. The source material was peripheral blood, sampled before pregnancy. Receptor source: a female donor with multiple sclerosis, enrolled in a pregnancy study. The CDR3 runs from the conserved cysteine through the conserved F or W. A D gene is named only where the DNA matches it firmly. Expanded clones are given a class, and other clones once, few, many or no size at all.

length: 17; D: .; V: TRBV28; size: .; J: TRBJ1-5; CDR3: CASSLGQQGLSNQPQHF; DNA: TGTGCCAGCAGTTTAGGACAGCAGGGCCTTAGCAATCAGCCCCAGCATTTT
length: 18; D: .; V: TRBV4-3; size: .; J: TRBJ2-2; CDR3: CASSRTVVGAVNTGELFF; DNA: TGCGCCAGCAGCCGAACGGTGGTTGGGGCGGTTAACACCGGGGAGCTGTTTTTT
length: 17; D: TRBD1; V: TRBV5-5; size: .; J: TRBJ2-1; CDR3: CASRGGTGFSSYNEQFF; DNA: TGTGCCAGCAGAGGGGGGACAGGTTTTAGCTCCTACAATGAGCAGTTCTTC
length: 14; D: .; V: TRBV28; size: .; J: TRBJ1-2; CDR3: CASSLLGSRLGYTF; DNA: TGTGCCAGCAGTTTATTGGGCAGTCGCTTGGGCTACACCTTC
length: 15; D: TRBD1; V: TRBV6-5; size: .; J: TRBJ2-7; CDR3: CASNPLRTGVGEQYF; DNA: TGTGCCAGCAACCCTCTCCGGACAGGGGTGGGTGAGCAGTACTTC
length: 14; D: .; V: TRBV19; size: .; J: TRBJ1-1; CDR3: CASSIEGRHTEAFF; DNA: TGTGCCAGTAGTATAGAGGGGCGCCACACTGAAGCTTTCTTT
length: 14; D: TRBD1; V: TRBV29-1; size: .; J: TRBJ1-1; CDR3: CSVDGQGSLTEAFF; DNA: TGCAGCGTTGATGGACAGGGCTCCCTAACTGAAGCTTTCTTT
length: 18; D: TRBD2; V: TRBV19; size: .; J: TRBJ2-7; CDR3: CASRWWASGRAPSYEQYF; DNA: TGTGCCAGTAGATGGTGGGCTAGCGGGAGGGCTCCCTCCTACGAGCAGTACTTC
length: 16; D: .; V: TRBV19; size: .; J: TRBJ2-5; CDR3: CASSLPGSKGKETQYF; DNA: TGTGCCAGTAGTCTCCCGGGCTCTAAGGGGAAAGAGACCCAGTACTTC
length: 16; D: TRBD1; V: TRBV7-2; size: once; J: TRBJ1-5; CDR3: CASSLFGQGARQPQHF; DNA: TGTGCCAGCAGCTTATTCGGCCAGGGGGCGCGTCAGCCCCAGCATTTT
length: 15; D: .; V: TRBV6-5; size: .; J: TRBJ2-7; CDR3: CASSPLRGTPYEQYF; DNA: TGTGCCAGCAGTCCGCTTCGGGGGACGCCCTACGAGCAGTACTTC
length: 17; D: TRBD2; V: TRBV4-3; size: .; J: TRBJ2-1; CDR3: CASSQEAAGVFYNEQFF; DNA: TGCGCCAGCAGCCAAGAAGCGGCGGGAGTTTTCTACAATGAGCAGTTCTTC
length: 14; D: .; V: TRBV2; size: .; J: TRBJ2-1; CDR3: CASSGSQLYNEQFF; DNA: TGTGCCAGCAGTGGTTCACAGTTGTACAATGAGCAGTTCTTC
length: 15; D: TRBD2; V: TRBV5-4; size: .; J: TRBJ2-2; CDR3: CASSFASGNTGELFF; DNA: TGTGCCAGCAGCTTTGCTAGCGGGAACACCGGGGAGCTGTTTTTT
length: 12; D: .; V: TRBV7-6; size: .; J: TRBJ2-7; CDR3: CASSSGLLEQYF; DNA: TGTGCCAGCAGCTCTGGACTCCTGGAGCAGTACTTC
length: 17; D: TRBD2; V: TRBV10-3; size: .; J: TRBJ2-1; CDR3: CAISGSLSGGGYNEQFF; DNA: TGTGCCATCAGTGGGTCCCTTTCGGGAGGGGGTTATAATGAGCAGTTCTTC
length: 16; D: .; V: TRBV6-5; size: few; J: TRBJ2-7; CDR3: CASSYSTGRERSEQYF; DNA: TGTGCCAGCAGTTACTCGACGGGCAGGGAACGGAGCGAGCAGTACTTC
length: 12; D: .; V: TRBV27; size: once; J: TRBJ2-5; CDR3: CASSPLGETQYF; DNA: TGTGCCAGCAGCCCACTAGGAGAGACCCAGTACTTC
length: 14; D: .; V: TRBV18; size: .; J: TRBJ2-7; CDR3: CASSPKQGSNEQYF; DNA: TGTGCCAGCTCACCCAAACAGGGATCGAACGAGCAGTACTTC
length: 15; D: .; V: TRBV19; size: .; J: TRBJ2-1; CDR3: CASTTRARTGNEQFF; DNA: TGTGCCAGTACCACCCGGGCGAGAACGGGGAATGAGCAGTTCTTC
length: 15; D: TRBD2; V: TRBV5-1; size: .; J: TRBJ2-7; CDR3: CASCMTSGRPYEQYF; DNA: TGCGCCAGCTGCATGACTAGCGGGAGACCCTACGAGCAGTACTTC
length: 15; D: .; V: TRBV7-9; size: .; J: TRBJ2-3; CDR3: CASSPGHGVTDTQYF; DNA: TGTGCCAGCAGCCCCGGACACGGAGTCACAGATACGCAGTATTTT
length: 14; D: TRBD2; V: TRBV5-4; size: .; J: TRBJ2-7; CDR3: CASSLVGGGYEQYF; DNA: TGTGCCAGCAGCTTGGTCGGCGGGGGCTACGAGCAGTACTTC
length: 14; D: .; V: TRBV5-4; size: .; J: TRBJ2-3; CDR3: CASSFGGTGDTQYF; DNA: TGTGCCAGCAGCTTTGGCGGGACCGGCGATACGCAGTATTTT
length: 13; D: TRBD1; V: TRBV28; size: .; J: TRBJ1-1; CDR3: CASKGASRKEAFF; DNA: TGTGCCAGTAAGGGGGCGTCGAGGAAGGAAGCTTTCTTT
length: 15; D: .; V: TRBV5-8; size: .; J: TRBJ1-2; CDR3: CASSLDAGSPYGYTF; DNA: TGTGCCAGCAGCTTGGATGCGGGTTCCCCCTATGGCTACACCTTC
length: 14; D: TRBD1; V: TRBV5-1; size: .; J: TRBJ2-7; CDR3: CASSLRTGINEQYF; DNA: TGCGCCAGCAGCTTGCGGACAGGCATCAACGAGCAGTACTTC
length: 17; D: TRBD2; V: TRBV7-6; size: .; J: TRBJ2-5; CDR3: CASSSPPGTSGTETQYF; DNA: TGTGCCAGCAGCTCCCCCCCCGGCACTAGCGGGACGGAGACCCAGTACTTC
length: 15; D: TRBD2; V: TRBV7-3; size: .; J: TRBJ2-1; CDR3: CASSPSGLAGNEQFF; DNA: TGTGCCAGCAGCCCCTCGGGACTAGCGGGCAATGAGCAGTTCTTC
length: 17; D: TRBD1; V: TRBV14; size: .; J: TRBJ1-5; CDR3: CASSQSKRTGPNQPQHF; DNA: TGTGCCAGCAGCCAAAGCAAGCGGACAGGGCCCAATCAGCCCCAGCATTTT
length: 15; D: .; V: TRBV6-5; size: .; J: TRBJ1-2; CDR3: CASSYSGVAREGYTF; DNA: TGTGCCAGCAGTTACTCAGGGGTGGCCAGGGAAGGCTACACCTTC
length: 14; D: TRBD1; V: TRBV29-1; size: few; J: TRBJ2-5; CDR3: CSVEPLGQQETQYF; DNA: TGCAGCGTTGAACCCCTGGGACAGCAAGAGACCCAGTACTTC
length: 15; D: TRBD1; V: TRBV27; size: .; J: TRBJ1-5; CDR3: CASSLSGTGGAPQHF; DNA: TGTGCCAGCAGTTTAAGCGGGACAGGGGGGGCGCCCCAGCATTTT